A single sample gave rise to the 28 T cell receptor beta chains below, sequenced in a study of T cells after yellow fever vaccination. TCRdb itself ran the 5' RACE reads through MiXCR, one entry per CDR3 protein. The sample shows some 300,000 distinct CDR3 sequences, 3% to 4.5% of them seen only once. The sequenced sample was PBMCs, obtained on the day of the yellow fever booster vaccination. The receptors derive from a man younger than 35 who received the YFV17D yellow fever vaccine.

This clonotype has at least ten counts. The genes are TRBV4-3 and TRBJ2-5; a weak D match, TRBD2 (6 bases). The CDR3 runs to 16 residues. V gave up 1 base and J gave up 4 bases, with 16 bases separating them. From germline, CDR1 is LGHNA and CDR2 YSLEER. The CDR3 region has the DNA TGCGCCAGCAGCCAAGGGACGCTACTAGCCGGAGAGACCCAGTACTTC. Its protein product is CASSQGTLLAGETQYF.

This clonotype was picked up many times. The gene calls are TRBV20-1 and TRBJ1-4; the D gene is possibly TRBD1 (5 bases). The CDR3 loop spans 13 amino acids. V lost 3 bases to trimming and J lost 7 bases, with 12 bases between them. Germline CDR1 DFQATT, CDR2 SNEGSKA (reference sequence). The CDR3, as DNA: TGCAGTGCTAGGGGGGGTGAGAGTGAAAAACTGTTTTTT. It yields the protein CSARGGESEKLFF.

J is TRBJ1-1 and V is TRBV2; D gene uncertain. From germline, CDR1 is SNHLY and CDR2 FYNNEI. The ends were cut back, 6 bases at V and 0 bases at J, with 8 bases in the middle. The CDR3 has 13 residues. CDR3 DNA sequence: TGTGCCAGCAGGGCAGAGCTGAACACTGAAGCTTTCTTT. Its protein product is CASRAELNTEAFF.

This clonotype was seen a few times. The chain joins TRBV4-1 to TRBJ1-2; D remains ambiguous. The V end lost 0 bases, the J end lost 3 bases, and 17 bases lay between the germline ends. This CDR3 contains 17 residues. The germline V gene has CDR1 MGHRA and CDR2 YSYEKL. The CDR3 DNA reads TGCGCCAGCAGCCAAGAAAAGATGGGCAGGATCGACTATGGCTACACCTTC. This encodes CASSQEKMGRIDYGYTF.

This clonotype has only a few counts. The rearrangement uses TRBV7-8 and TRBJ2-4, with D unclear. The germline gives CDR1 SGHVS, CDR2 FQNEAQ. V lost 1 base and J 5 bases, leaving 15 bases between the germline ends. The CDR3 runs to 16 residues. The CDR3 DNA follows: TGTGCCAGCAGCTTAGGGCCAGCGACACTCGAAAACATTCAGTACTTC. Amino acid sequence: CASSLGPATLENIQYF.

This clonotype was observed a few times. The chain uses TRBV12-3 or TRBV12-4 and TRBJ2-7; possible D gene TRBD2, 7 bases. The CDR3 runs to 14 residues. Between the trimmed V and J ends, which lost 4 bases and 4 bases, there was a span of 14 bases. The DNA for the CDR3 is TGTGCCAGCAGTTCGGGGGGCGCCTCTTACGAGCAGTACTTC. Translating it yields CASSSGGASYEQYF.

This clonotype was observed a few times. This chain joins TRBV25-1 and TRBJ1-2; D is unclear. CDR1 is MGHDK and CDR2 is SYGVNS in the germline V gene. The CDR3 is made up of 11 amino acids. V lost 6 bases and J 6 bases, leaving 8 bases between the germline ends. CDR3 amino acids: CASRGQNGYTF. The CDR3 DNA reads as TGTGCCAGCAGAGGGCAAAATGGCTACACCTTC.

About this clonotype: It may be a read error: a sequence one base away is much more abundant. The chain is built from TRBV20-1 and TRBJ2-3; D uncertain. The CDR3 sequence is 16 residues long. From germline, CDR1 is DFQATT and CDR2 SNEGSKA (reference sequence). In DNA form, the CDR3 reads TGCAGTGCCATAGAGTCGACCATTCGGCGTTCAGATAGGCAGTATTTT. Its protein product is CSAIESTIRRSDRQYF.

The sample holds many counts of this clonotype. The chain uses TRBV21-1 and TRBJ1-5; the table's D call, TRBD1, was not checked against the DNA. TRBV21-1 is flagged as a pseudogene. The CDR3 extends over 12 amino acids. The CDR3 here is CASPPDNQPQHF. The DNA for the CDR3 is TGTGCCAGCCCCCCCGACAATCAGCCCCAGCATTTT.

This clonotype was picked up a small number of times. The gene calls are TRBV20-1 and TRBJ1-2; D remains unclear. The germline V gene has CDR1 DFQATT and CDR2 SNEGSKA (reference sequence). The CDR3 has 12 residues. Here the CDR3 reads CSPHGVVYGYTF. CDR3 in DNA: TGCAGCCCCCACGGGGTCGTCTATGGCTACACCTTC.

This clonotype was detected many times. The chain joins TRBV7-2 to TRBJ1-2; D perhaps matches TRBD1 (5 bases). There are 14 residues in the CDR3. Trimming left V 5 bases short and J 4 bases short, with 14 bases between. The V gene's germline CDR1 is SGHTA and CDR2 FQGNSA. CDR3 sequence reads: CASSPGTALYGYTF. CDR3 nucleotides: TGTGCCAGCAGCCCCGGGACGGCACTCTATGGCTACACCTTC.

The rearrangement uses TRBV29-1 and TRBJ2-6, with D possibly being TRBD1 or TRBD2 (6 bases each). Germline loops: CDR1 SQVTM, CDR2 ANQGSEA. The V and J ends lost 6 bases and 0 bases respectively, with 9 bases between them. The length of the CDR3 is 14 residues. The DNA for the CDR3 is TGCAGCGTGGAGGGGGACTCTGGGGCCAACGTCCTGACTTTC. Amino acids: CSVEGDSGANVLTF. The full variable domain, its missing parts supplied by reference TRBV29-1 and TRBJ2-6, is SAVISQKPSRDICQRGTSLTIQCQVDSQVTMMFWYRQQPGQSLTLIATANQGSEATYESGFVIDKFPISRPNLTFSTLTVSNMSPEDSSIYLCSVEGDSGANVLTFGAGSRLTVL.

J is TRBJ2-2 and V is TRBV5-1, with 7 positions matching TRBD2. CDR3 length: 17 residues. Looked up from germline, CDR1 is SGHRS and CDR2 is YFSETQ. V trimming: 1 base; J trimming: 3 bases; junction bases outside the gene matches: 9. CDR3 residues: CASSLPGLVRDTGELFF. DNA for the CDR3: TGCGCCAGCAGCTTGCCCGGACTAGTTAGAGACACCGGGGAGCTGTTTTTT.

The V and J genes are TRBV6-2 or TRBV6-3 and TRBJ1-1; D is unclear. Germline V gene data show CDR1 as MNHEY and CDR2 as SVGEGT. This CDR3 is 13 amino acids long. V shed 10 bases and J shed 3 bases, with 15 bases lying between them. This chain's CDR3 is CATCLGQYTEAFF. CDR3 sequence (DNA): TGTGCCACCTGTCTTGGGCAGTACACTGAAGCTTTCTTT.

This clonotype came up many times. The rearrangement joins TRBV5-1 to TRBJ2-2, with D maybe TRBD2 (5 bases). V shed 1 base and J shed 0 bases, with 7 bases lying between them. There are 15 residues in the CDR3. CDR1 and CDR2 from the germline V gene are SGHRS and YFSETQ. The CDR3 DNA is TGCGCCAGCAGCTTGATCGGGGCGAACACCGGGGAGCTGTTTTTT. Translated: CASSLIGANTGELFF.

The chain has TRBV7-9 and TRBJ1-1, with D uncertain. CDR3 length equals 13 residues. V lost 9 bases and J lost 3, with 14 bases in between. CDR1 is SEHNR and CDR2 is FQNEAQ in the germline V gene (reference sequence). CDR3 residues: CASCNWAYTEAFF. DNA of the CDR3: TGTGCCAGTTGCAACTGGGCCTACACTGAAGCTTTCTTT.

This clonotype was seen more than once but under ten times. The CDR3 sequence is CASRKGARLDEQFF. CDR3 DNA: TGCGCCAGCAGGAAGGGGGCGCGACTCGATGAGCAGTTCTTC. This chain links TRBV4-1 with TRBJ2-1; TRBD1 agrees at 7 bases. The V and J ends lost 6 bases and 8 bases, in that order; junction bases with no gene match: 10. The CDR3 totals 14 residues. From germline, CDR1 is MGHRA and CDR2 YSYEKL.

In this sample, this clonotype turned up a few times. The CDR3 sequence: CASSLLAGVAETQYF. The DNA of the CDR3 is TGTGCCAGCAGCTTACTAGCGGGGGTGGCAGAGACCCAGTACTTC. The V gene is TRBV7-6, the J gene TRBJ2-5; 10 bases agree with TRBD2. The germline V gene encodes CDR1 SGHVS and CDR2 FNYEAQ. The trim removed 2 bases at V and 4 bases at J, leaving 4 bases unmatched. The CDR3 length is 15 residues.

This clonotype was counted ten times or more. The chain employs TRBV6-5 and TRBJ1-1; 8 nucleotides agree with TRBD1. This CDR3 has 15 amino acids. Unmatched junction bases numbered 3, after V lost 2 bases and J lost 1 base. Germline V gene data show CDR1 as MNHEY and CDR2 as SVGAGI. The CDR3 sequence is CASSYTGQGNTEAFF. The CDR3 DNA reads as TGTGCCAGCAGTTACACCGGACAGGGGAACACTGAAGCTTTCTTT.

This clonotype came up a few times. The rearrangement uses TRBV29-1 and TRBJ2-3; D may match TRBD1 or TRBD2 (5 bases each). Deletions cut 5 bases from V and 7 bases from J, with 13 bases between. Germline loops: CDR1 SQVTM, CDR2 ANQGSEA. The CDR3 length is 12 residues. CDR3 region: CSVRGTANTQYF. CDR3 in DNA: TGCAGCGTTCGGGGCACAGCGAATACGCAGTATTTT.

This clonotype was observed at least ten times. The chain employs TRBV4-1 and TRBJ2-7; D is undetermined. V was pared by 2 bases and J by 5 bases, with 10 bases between. This CDR3 contains 13 residues. The germline V gene has CDR1 MGHRA and CDR2 YSYEKL. CDR3 sequence: CASSQFIVNEQYF. CDR3 coding DNA: TGCGCCAGCAGCCAATTCATCGTCAACGAGCAGTACTTC.

This clonotype was picked up many times. The chain recombines TRBV7-2 with TRBJ1-1; 8 nucleotides line up with TRBD1. This CDR3 is built from 15 residues. V lost 6 bases, J lost 6 bases, and 12 bases stayed unmatched. Germline CDR1 and CDR2: SGHTA and FQGNSA. The CDR3 coding sequence is TGTGCCAGCAGTCAGTTAGGACAGGGTGGAGCTGAAGCTTTCTTT. Translation: CASSQLGQGGAEAFF.

The sample holds a few counts of this clonotype. This chain connects TRBV6-1 to TRBJ1-6, with D maybe TRBD1 (5 bases). From germline, CDR1 is MNHNS and CDR2 SASEGT. With 2 bases removed from V and 10 bases from J, the gap between germline ends came to 18 bases. The CDR3 totals 16 residues. CDR3 nucleotides: TGTGCCAGCAGTGAATCCTCCAGGCCCTCAGGGTCACCCCTCCACTTT. It translates to CASSESSRPSGSPLHF.

This clonotype was seen repeatedly, ten times or more. The chain employs TRBV10-3 and TRBJ1-1; maybe TRBD1 (6 bases). The CDR3 is 16 amino acids. Looked up from germline, CDR1 is ENHRY and CDR2 is SYGVKD. Trimming took off 0 bases at V and 2 bases at J, with 13 bases between the two ends. Here the CDR3 reads CAISESTQGTNTEAFF. DNA of the CDR3: TGTGCCATCAGTGAGTCGACTCAGGGGACTAACACTGAAGCTTTCTTT.

This clonotype has only a few counts. V gene TRBV5-1 combines with J gene TRBJ2-1; TRBD2 is a possible D gene (5 bases). Trimming shortened V by 4 bases and J by 7 bases, and 6 bases separated the two germline ends. The CDR3 extends over 11 amino acids. CDR1 and CDR2 (germline): SGHRS, YFSETQ. CDR3 in DNA: TGCGCCAGCAGCGGGGAGAATGAGCAGTTCTTC. Protein product: CASSGENEQFF. The full variable domain, completed using reference TRBV5-1 and TRBJ2-1, is KAGVTQTPRYLIKTRGQQVTLSCSPISGHRSVSWYQQTPGQGLQFLFEYFSETQRNKGNFPGRFSGRQFSNSRSEMNVSTLELGDSALYLCASSGENEQFFGPGTRLTVL.

This clonotype has a count of ten or more. The rearrangement uses TRBV5-6 and TRBJ2-2, with D possibly TRBD1 on 6 matching bases. This CDR3 spans 15 amino acids. CDR1 and CDR2 from the germline V gene are SGHDT and YYEEEE. V shed 4 bases and J shed 6 bases, with 16 bases lying between them. The CDR3 sequence is CASSPGVVRAGELFF. The CDR3 DNA reads as TGTGCCAGCAGCCCAGGGGTAGTTAGGGCCGGGGAGCTGTTTTTT.

The CDR3 DNA reads TGTGCCAGCAGTTTGAGGGGGGTCCGACGCCGGGTACAGCCCCAGCATTTT. It yields the protein CASSLRGVRRRVQPQHF. This chain connects TRBV28 to TRBJ1-5; D might be TRBD1 (6 bases). The germline V gene has CDR1 MDHEN and CDR2 SYDVKM. This CDR3 comprises 17 residues. The V end lost 3 bases, the J end lost 7 bases, and 22 bases lay between the germline ends.

This clonotype has more than one count but fewer than ten. The chain carries TRBV13 and TRBJ2-5, with D hard to call. Looked up from germline, CDR1 is PRHDT and CDR2 is FYEKMQ (reference sequence). The ends were cut back, 3 bases at V and 2 bases at J, with 10 bases in the middle. The CDR3 runs 14 residues. CDR3 region: CASSFDANQETQYF. CDR3 bases: TGTGCCAGCAGCTTCGATGCGAATCAAGAGACCCAGTACTTC.